A single sample gave rise to the 27 T cell receptor beta chains below, sequenced in a study of T-cell reconstitution after alpha-beta-depleted transplantation in children. Using unique molecular identifiers, the investigators prepared the TCRbeta library. A single record per CDR3 protein comes from TCRdb applying MiXCR to the PCR reads. The table shows 490,000 or so distinct CDR3 sequences, with approximately 12% occurring only once. The specimen was PBMCs from the stem cell graft donor, collected from the stem cell graft. The origin of the receptors is a human donor who donated a stem cell graft to a child with combined immunodeficiency.

This clonotype was detected a few times. The genes are TRBV12-3 or TRBV12-4 and TRBJ2-6; the D gene could be TRBD1 or TRBD2 (5 bases each). The CDR3 loop spans 17 amino acids. The V end lost 2 bases, the J end lost 3 bases, and 14 bases lay between the germline ends. The CDR3 DNA reads TGTGCCAGCAGTTTACCCCCCGGGGCAAGTGGGGCCAACGTCCTGACTTTC. Its protein product is CASSLPPGASGANVLTF.

The rearrangement links TRBV25-1 to TRBJ2-5, with 7 bases matching TRBD2. This CDR3 comprises 17 residues. CDR1 is MGHDK and CDR2 is SYGVNS in the germline V gene. Germline trimming cut 1 base from V and 4 bases from J; bases unmatched to any gene: 12. CDR3 nucleotides: TGTGCCAGCAGTGAATTCACAGGCGGGGGTCAAGGAGAGACCCAGTACTTC. This gives the protein CASSEFTGGGQGETQYF.

Ten or more counts support this clonotype. The rearrangement links TRBV12-3 or TRBV12-4 to TRBJ2-5, with a weak D call TRBD2 (6 bases). The ends were cut back, 6 bases at V and 1 base at J, with 9 bases in the middle. The CDR3 is 13 amino acids. CDR3 loop: CASSPGSQETQYF. The CDR3 DNA reads as TGTGCCAGCAGCCCCGGGAGCCAAGAGACCCAGTACTTC.

This clonotype was recorded a few times. The chain is built from TRBV3-1 and TRBJ2-7; 8 bases match TRBD1. CDR1 is LGHDT and CDR2 is YNNKEL in the germline V gene (reference sequence). This CDR3 contains 13 residues. The ends lost 1 base at V and 6 bases at J; junction bases unmatched: 2. The DNA of the CDR3 is TGTGCCAGCAGCCAAGGGACAGGGCTCGAGCAGTACTTC. It encodes CASSQGTGLEQYF.

CDR3 in DNA: TGTGCCAGCAGTTGGGCTAGCGGGGGCCTCCCGGCAGGTGAGCAGTTCTTC. Amino acid sequence: CASSWASGGLPAGEQFF. The chain combines TRBV27 with TRBJ2-1, with 10 positions matching TRBD2. Trimming took 4 bases from V and 9 from J; bases not matched to a gene: 15. Germline V gene sequence: CDR1 MNHEY, CDR2 SMNVEV (reference sequence). This CDR3 is built from 17 residues.

This clonotype came up many times. The CDR3 spells CASSLLSGQPRDHNEQFF. The CDR3 nucleotides are TGTGCCAGCAGCCTCCTTTCGGGTCAACCGAGGGACCACAATGAGCAGTTCTTC. The chain carries TRBV3-1 and TRBJ2-1; D tentatively fits TRBD1 or TRBD2 (5 bases each). This CDR3 has 18 amino acids. The V end lost 4 bases, the J end lost 5 bases, and 24 bases lay between the germline ends. Per germline, CDR1 LGHDT and CDR2 YNNKEL (reference sequence).

The chain recombines TRBV20-1 with TRBJ2-7, with 7 nucleotides matching TRBD2. Per the germline V gene, CDR1 is DFQATT and CDR2 is SNEGSKA (reference sequence). V shed 3 bases and J 0 bases; nucleotides not matched to a gene: 11. The CDR3 sequence is 16 residues long. The CDR3 spells CSASLTSDQVSYEQYF. The CDR3 DNA is TGCAGTGCTAGTCTCACTAGCGACCAAGTCTCCTACGAGCAGTACTTC.

This clonotype was picked up a small number of times. The chain employs TRBV20-1 and TRBJ1-2, with D uncertain. Germline V gene sequence: CDR1 DFQATT, CDR2 SNEGSKA (reference sequence). The CDR3 is 12 residues long. For the CDR3, the DNA is TGCAGCGCACGGGGATCGTACTATGGCTACACCTTC. As protein: CSARGSYYGYTF.

This clonotype was found a few times. This chain uses TRBV11-2 with TRBJ2-3, with 7 bases matching TRBD1. Germline V gene lookup returns CDR1 SGHAT and CDR2 FQNNGV. V lost 4 bases, J lost 7 bases, and 23 bases stayed unmatched. The CDR3 sequence is 19 residues long. CDR3 sequence (DNA): TGTGCCAGCAGCTCAGAGACAGGGTTCTGGCCTAGTTTTGAGAATACGCAGTATTTT. This encodes CASSSETGFWPSFENTQYF. The full variable domain, completed using reference TRBV11-2 and TRBJ2-3, is EAGVAQSPRYKIIEKRQSVAFWCNPISGHATLYWYQQILGQGPKLLIQFQNNGVVDDSQLPKDRFSAERLKGVDSTLKIQPAKLEDSAVYLCASSSETGFWPSFENTQYFGPGTRLTVL.

The chain recombines TRBV29-1 with TRBJ2-5; the D is unclear. V dropped 5 bases and J dropped 4 bases, with 14 bases sitting between them. The V gene's germline CDR1 is SQVTM and CDR2 ANQGSEA. There are 13 residues in the CDR3. The CDR3, as DNA: TGCAGCGTTCGACCCTGGGTCCCAGAGACCCAGTACTTC. It translates to CSVRPWVPETQYF.

Many counts were recorded for this clonotype. J is TRBJ2-7 and V is TRBV3-1; D remains ambiguous. V lost 0 bases, J lost 4 bases, and 16 bases lay in between. From germline, CDR1 is LGHDT and CDR2 YNNKEL (reference sequence). This CDR3 is 16 amino acids long. CDR3 sequence reads: CASSQDGEVTRYEQYF. CDR3 bases: TGTGCCAGCAGCCAAGACGGTGAGGTAACGCGGTACGAGCAGTACTTC.

This clonotype has a count of ten or more. The chain has TRBV28 and TRBJ2-7; D remains ambiguous. Trimming stripped 1 base from V and 3 bases from J, with 7 bases between. This CDR3 region has 13 residues. Germline V gene lookup returns CDR1 MDHEN and CDR2 SYDVKM. The CDR3 loop is CASSLSSGYEQYF. CDR3 nucleotide sequence: TGTGCCAGCAGTTTATCCTCCGGCTACGAGCAGTACTTC.

This clonotype occurred a few times. The V and J genes are TRBV6-1 and TRBJ2-5; D is perhaps TRBD1 or TRBD2 (5 bases each). V was trimmed by 6 bases and J by 5 bases, leaving 13 bases between them. CDR3 size: 13 residues. Germline V CDR1 and CDR2: MNHNS, SASEGT. The CDR3 is CASRALGDETQYF. The CDR3 nucleotides are TGTGCCAGCAGAGCACTAGGGGATGAGACCCAGTACTTC.

This clonotype was seen at least ten times. The chain has TRBV24-1 and TRBJ2-1; tentatively, D is TRBD1 (6 bases). In germline, CDR1 is KGHDR, CDR2 SFDVKD. This CDR3 region has 15 residues. Trimming took 5 bases from V and 6 from J, leaving 16 bases between them. DNA for the CDR3: TGTGCCACCAGTGGAGGAATAGGGGGAACCAATGAGCAGTTCTTC. Amino acid sequence: CATSGGIGGTNEQFF.

As to this clonotype: Just one base apart from a much larger clone, this may be a read error. The V call is TRBV29-1, the J call TRBJ1-4; a possible D gene is TRBD1 (5 bases). CDR1 and CDR2 from the germline V gene are SQVTM and ANQGSEA. The CDR3 is made up of 12 amino acids. Here the CDR3 reads CRVADGGEKLFF. The CDR3 DNA sequence: TGCAGAGTTGCTGATGGGGGAGAAAAACTGTTTTTT.

The table lists this clonotype with many counts. The chain employs TRBV12-3 or TRBV12-4 and TRBJ2-1; 8 bases match TRBD1. CDR3 length: 15 residues. Trimming cost V 7 bases and J 8 bases; bases outside gene matches: 13. The CDR3 protein is CASTLSARGLHEQFF. The CDR3 DNA reads TGTGCCAGCACCCTATCGGCCAGGGGGCTCCATGAGCAGTTCTTC.

The rearrangement uses TRBV7-9 and TRBJ2-7; D is unresolved. Trimming cost V 0 bases and J 5 bases, with 8 bases left between them. The CDR3 totals 13 residues. Germline loops: CDR1 SEHNR, CDR2 FQNEAQ (reference sequence). In DNA, the CDR3 is TGTGCCAGCAGCTTAGCAACGTCCCACGAGCAGTACTTC. It encodes CASSLATSHEQYF.

This clonotype was picked up a small number of times. This chain uses TRBV24-1 with TRBJ1-2; D gene ambiguous. Deletions cut 1 base from V and 6 bases from J, with 5 bases between. This CDR3 contains 12 residues. Germline-derived CDR1 and CDR2 are KGHDR and SFDVKD. The CDR3 reads CATSDFRDGYTF. DNA of the CDR3: TGTGCCACCAGTGATTTTCGGGATGGCTACACCTTC.

This chain links TRBV23-1 with TRBJ2-5, with D tentatively TRBD2 (6 bases). TRBV23-1 qualifies as an ORF whose function is uncertain. V lost 0 bases, J lost 2 bases, and 19 bases lay in between. The CDR3 has 18 residues. The CDR3 is CASSQSIRLWRVQETQYF. The CDR3 DNA is TGCGCCAGCAGTCAATCGATAAGGCTTTGGAGGGTACAAGAGACCCAGTACTTC.

In its sample, this clonotype was seen many times. This chain connects TRBV6-2 or TRBV6-3 to TRBJ2-2; D might be TRBD2 (6 bases). V was clipped by 2 bases and J by 6 bases, with 13 bases between them. The length of the CDR3 is 15 residues. CDR1 and CDR2 from the germline V gene are MNHEY and SVGEGT. The CDR3 coding sequence is TGTGCCAGCAGTTACGCGGGGTGGTCCCCCGGGGAGCTGTTTTTT. Translated: CASSYAGWSPGELFF.

The V call is TRBV20-1, the J call TRBJ2-1, with TRBD2 identical over 11 bases. The trim removed 4 bases at V and 7 bases at J, leaving 9 bases unmatched. Germline V CDR1 and CDR2: DFQATT, SNEGSKA (reference sequence). This CDR3 contains 15 residues. In nucleotides, the CDR3 is TGCAGTGCTATTAGCGGGAGGGGAACAGGGAATGAGCAGTTCTTC. Protein sequence: CSAISGRGTGNEQFF.

The genes are TRBV7-9 and TRBJ2-1; 11 bases align to TRBD2. Germline CDR1 reads SEHNR; CDR2 reads FQNEAQ (reference sequence). This CDR3 region has 15 residues. Trimming cost V 4 bases and J 4 bases; bases outside gene matches: 3. Written as DNA, the CDR3 is TGTGCCAGCAGCTACGGACTAGCGGGTTACAATGAGCAGTTCTTC. The encoded protein is CASSYGLAGYNEQFF.

The chain couples TRBV6-5 to TRBJ2-7; D possibly corresponds to TRBD1 (5 bases). The ends were cut back, 2 bases at V and 1 base at J, with 12 bases in the middle. The CDR3 runs to 15 residues. Germline V lookup: CDR1 MNHEY, CDR2 SVGAGI. The CDR3: CASSYSQGKSYEQYF. In nucleotides, the CDR3 is TGTGCCAGCAGTTACAGTCAGGGAAAGTCCTACGAGCAGTACTTC.

This clonotype occurred a few times. V gene TRBV5-1 combines with J gene TRBJ2-3; D is perhaps TRBD2 (5 bases). Per the germline V gene, CDR1 is SGHRS and CDR2 is YFSETQ. The ends were cut back, 4 bases at V and 5 bases at J, with 17 bases in the middle. This CDR3 spans 15 amino acids. CDR3 protein: CASSPVGDLGDTQYF. For the CDR3, the DNA is TGCGCCAGCAGCCCCGTGGGAGACTTAGGAGATACGCAGTATTTT.

The rearrangement uses TRBV19 and TRBJ1-5; a possible D gene is TRBD1 (5 bases). The ends were cut back, 0 bases at V and 4 bases at J, with 7 bases in the middle. Germline loops: CDR1 LNHDA, CDR2 SQIVND (reference sequence). This CDR3 region has 14 residues. The CDR3 bases are TGTGCCAGTAGTATAGATGGGGCGAATCAGCCCCAGCATTTT. It yields the protein CASSIDGANQPQHF.

This clonotype was found many times. V is TRBV28 and J is TRBJ1-2, with 10 bases matching TRBD1. Germline V gives CDR1 MDHEN, CDR2 SYDVKM. After removal of 6 bases from V and 6 bases from J, the junction contained 19 bases not matched to a gene. The CDR3 consists of 18 residues. For the CDR3, the DNA is TGTGCCAGCAGACCGATCGCCCCCCTAAGGGACAGGGGTGATGGCTACACCTTC. Residues: CASRPIAPLRDRGDGYTF.

The chain couples TRBV7-2 to TRBJ2-7, with 7 bases aligning to TRBD1. The CDR3 totals 16 residues. With 5 bases clipped from V and 0 bases from J, the junction kept 10 bases outside the gene matches. Germline assignment: CDR1 SGHTA and CDR2 FQGNSA. The CDR3 loop reads CASSERGGSSSYEQYF. CDR3 coding DNA: TGTGCCAGCAGCGAGCGAGGGGGCTCAAGCTCCTACGAGCAGTACTTC.